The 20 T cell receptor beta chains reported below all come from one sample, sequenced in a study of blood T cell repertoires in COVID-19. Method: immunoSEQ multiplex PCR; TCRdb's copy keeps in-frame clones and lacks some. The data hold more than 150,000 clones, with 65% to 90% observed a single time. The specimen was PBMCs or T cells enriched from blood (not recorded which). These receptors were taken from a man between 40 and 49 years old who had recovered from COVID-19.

CDR3 region: CASSLGTRGSGEQFF. CDR3 nucleotides: TGTGCCAGCAGCTTAGGGACTAGGGGGAGTGGTGAGCAGTTCTTC. The rearrangement joins TRBV7-3 to TRBJ2-1; 8 bases are shared with TRBD2. This CDR3 comprises 15 residues. In germline, CDR1 is SGHTA, CDR2 FQGTGA. The V gene end was trimmed by 2 bases and the J gene end by 9 bases; junction bases not matched to a gene: 9.

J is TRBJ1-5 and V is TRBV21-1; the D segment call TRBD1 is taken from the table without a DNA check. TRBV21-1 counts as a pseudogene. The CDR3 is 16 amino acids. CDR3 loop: CASIDIPGQSDRPQHF. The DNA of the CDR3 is TGTGCCAGCATCGATATACCGGGACAGTCCGACCGGCCCCAGCATTTT.

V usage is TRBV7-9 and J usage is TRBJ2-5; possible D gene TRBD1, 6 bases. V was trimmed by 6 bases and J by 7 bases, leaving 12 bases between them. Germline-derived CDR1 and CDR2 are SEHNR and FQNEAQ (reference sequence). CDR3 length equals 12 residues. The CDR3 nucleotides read TGTGCCAGCAGAACAACAGGGTGGACCCAGTACTTC. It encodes CASRTTGWTQYF.

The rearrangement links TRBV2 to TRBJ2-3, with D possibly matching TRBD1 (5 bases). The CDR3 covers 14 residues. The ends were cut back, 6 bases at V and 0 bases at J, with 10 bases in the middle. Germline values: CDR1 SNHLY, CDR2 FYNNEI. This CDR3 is CASSWGLSTDTQYF. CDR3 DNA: TGTGCCAGCAGCTGGGGCCTAAGCACAGATACGCAGTATTTT.

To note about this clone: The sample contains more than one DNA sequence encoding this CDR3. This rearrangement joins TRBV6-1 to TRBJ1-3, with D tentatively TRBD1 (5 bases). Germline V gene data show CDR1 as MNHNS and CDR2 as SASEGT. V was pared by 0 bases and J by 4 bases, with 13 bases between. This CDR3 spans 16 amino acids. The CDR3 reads CASSEALGGGGNTIYF. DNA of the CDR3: TGTGCCAGCAGTGAAGCGCTTGGGGGAGGCGGAAACACCATATATTTT.

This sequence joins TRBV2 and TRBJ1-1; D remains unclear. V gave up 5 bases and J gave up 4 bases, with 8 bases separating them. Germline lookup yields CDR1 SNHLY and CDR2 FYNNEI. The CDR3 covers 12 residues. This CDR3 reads CASSRPGTEAFF. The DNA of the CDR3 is TGTGCCAGCAGTAGACCAGGCACTGAAGCTTTCTTT.

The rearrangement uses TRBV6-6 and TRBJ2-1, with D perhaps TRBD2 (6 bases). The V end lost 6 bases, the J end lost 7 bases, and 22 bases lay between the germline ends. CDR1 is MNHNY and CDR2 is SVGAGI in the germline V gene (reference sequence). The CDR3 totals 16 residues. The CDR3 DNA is TGTGCCAGCAGGTCAGGGCGGAGGGTGGTTAGGAATGAGCAGTTCTTC. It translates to CASRSGRRVVRNEQFF.

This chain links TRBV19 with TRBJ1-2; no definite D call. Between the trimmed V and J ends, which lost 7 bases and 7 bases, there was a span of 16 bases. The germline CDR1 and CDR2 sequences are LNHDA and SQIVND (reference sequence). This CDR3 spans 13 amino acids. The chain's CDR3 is CASKDSGRVGYTF. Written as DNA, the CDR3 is TGTGCCAGTAAGGACTCTGGGAGGGTTGGCTACACCTTC.

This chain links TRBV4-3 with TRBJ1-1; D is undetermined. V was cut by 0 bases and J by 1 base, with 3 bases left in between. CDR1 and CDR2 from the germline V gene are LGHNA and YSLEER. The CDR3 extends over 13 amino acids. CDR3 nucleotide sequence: TGCGCCAGCAGCCAAGACTGGAACACTGAAGCTTTCTTT. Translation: CASSQDWNTEAFF.

The CDR3 sequence is CASSLDLGAIEQFF. The CDR3 bases are TGTGCCAGCAGTTTAGACCTGGGGGCCATTGAGCAGTTCTTC. The chain combines TRBV6-5 with TRBJ2-1; TRBD1 is a possible D gene (6 bases). V was pared by 4 bases and J by 9 bases, with 16 bases between. CDR3 length: 14 amino acids. Germline CDR1 reads MNHEY; CDR2 reads SVGAGI.

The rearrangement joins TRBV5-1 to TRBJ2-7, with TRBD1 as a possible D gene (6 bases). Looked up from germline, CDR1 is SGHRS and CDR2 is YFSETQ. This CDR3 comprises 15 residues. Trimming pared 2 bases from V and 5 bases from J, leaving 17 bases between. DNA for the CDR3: TGCGCCAGCAGCTTAGGTCCAGGCAGGGGCCACGAGCAGTACTTC. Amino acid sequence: CASSLGPGRGHEQYF.

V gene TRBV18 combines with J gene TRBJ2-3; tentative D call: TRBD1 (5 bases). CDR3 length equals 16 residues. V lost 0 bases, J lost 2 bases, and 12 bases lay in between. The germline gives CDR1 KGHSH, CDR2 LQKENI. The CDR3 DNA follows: TGTGCCAGCTCACCACCGACAGTAAGATCCACAGATACGCAGTATTTT. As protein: CASSPPTVRSTDTQYF.

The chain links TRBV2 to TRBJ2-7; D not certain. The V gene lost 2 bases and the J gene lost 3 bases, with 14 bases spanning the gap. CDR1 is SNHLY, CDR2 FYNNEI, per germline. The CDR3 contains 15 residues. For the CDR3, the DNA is TGTGCCAGCAGTGAAATCCCCCCGAGGTACTACGAGCAGTACTTC. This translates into CASSEIPPRYYEQYF.

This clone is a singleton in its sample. Here the CDR3 reads CASRPGTSGEQYF. For the CDR3, the DNA is TGTGCCAGCAGACCCGGGACTAGCGGCGAGCAGTACTTC. J is TRBJ2-7 and V is TRBV3-1 (or the pseudogene TRBV3-2); the match to TRBD2 covers 11 bases. Germline-derived CDR1 and CDR2 are LGHDT and YNNKEL (reference sequence). V shed 6 bases, J shed 6 bases, and the junction held 4 bases outside the gene matches. There are 13 residues in the CDR3.

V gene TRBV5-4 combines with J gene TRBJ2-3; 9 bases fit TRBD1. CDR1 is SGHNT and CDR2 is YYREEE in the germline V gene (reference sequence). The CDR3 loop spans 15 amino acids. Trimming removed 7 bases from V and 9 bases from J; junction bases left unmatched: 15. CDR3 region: CASGHATGGDRTQYF. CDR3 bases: TGTGCCAGCGGACATGCCACAGGGGGCGATAGGACGCAGTATTTT. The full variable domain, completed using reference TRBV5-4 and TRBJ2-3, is ETGVTQSPTHLIKTRGQQVTLRCSSQSGHNTVSWYQQALGQGPQFIFQYYREEENGRGNFPPRFSGLQFPNYSSELNVNALELDDSALYLCASGHATGGDRTQYFGPGTRLTVL.

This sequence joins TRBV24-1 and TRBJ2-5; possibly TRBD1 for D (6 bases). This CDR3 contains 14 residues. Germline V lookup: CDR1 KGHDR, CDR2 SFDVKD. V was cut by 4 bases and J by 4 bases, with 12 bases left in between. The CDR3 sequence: CATSDNRAGETQYF. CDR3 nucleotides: TGTGCCACCAGTGACAACAGGGCCGGAGAGACCCAGTACTTC.

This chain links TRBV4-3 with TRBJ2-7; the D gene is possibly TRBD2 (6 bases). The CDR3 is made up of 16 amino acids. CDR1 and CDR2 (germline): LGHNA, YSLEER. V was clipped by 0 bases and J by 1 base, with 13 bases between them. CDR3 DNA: TGCGCCAGCAGCCAAGATCGGGCTAGCGAGTCCTACGAGCAGTACTTC. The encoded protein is CASSQDRASESYEQYF.

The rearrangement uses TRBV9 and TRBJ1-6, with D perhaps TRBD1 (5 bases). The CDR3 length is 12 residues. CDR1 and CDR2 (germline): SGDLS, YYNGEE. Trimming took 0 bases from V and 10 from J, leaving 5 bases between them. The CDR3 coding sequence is TGTGCCAGCAGCGTAGACAGGTCACCCCTCCACTTT. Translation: CASSVDRSPLHF.

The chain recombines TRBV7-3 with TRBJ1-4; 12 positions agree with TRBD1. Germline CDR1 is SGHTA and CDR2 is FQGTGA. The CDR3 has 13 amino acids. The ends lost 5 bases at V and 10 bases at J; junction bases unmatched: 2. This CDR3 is CASSQGQGAKLFF. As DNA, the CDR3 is TGTGCCAGCAGCCAGGGACAGGGGGCAAAACTGTTTTTT.

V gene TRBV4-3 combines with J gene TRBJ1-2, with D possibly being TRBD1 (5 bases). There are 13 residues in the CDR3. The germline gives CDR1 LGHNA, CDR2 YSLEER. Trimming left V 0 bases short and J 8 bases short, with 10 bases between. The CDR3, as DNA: TGCGCCAGCAGCCAAGATCTCTGGACAGGCTACACCTTC. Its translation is CASSQDLWTGYTF.